The T cell receptor beta chain under discussion was sequenced for a study of cytomegalovirus exposure and HLA in healthy donors. This clone was detected a few times. The CDR3 extends over 15 amino acids. V dropped 3 bases and J dropped 7 bases, with 16 bases sitting between them. Germline CDR1 reads ENHRY; CDR2 reads SYGVKD. Amplification used 60 Vbeta primers and 13 Jbeta primers. This table comes from immunoSEQ multiplex PCR, and its TCRdb copy is limited to in-frame clones, with some not included. Of under 100,000 clones listed, 60% to 80% are singletons. The sample was PBMCs. The gene calls are TRBV10-3 and TRBJ1-5; tentative D call: TRBD1 (6 bases). The TCR sequence derives from a man aged 45-65 years in good health and CMV-seronegative. The CDR3: CAISDTGGAGQPQHF. The CDR3 DNA reads TGTGCCATCAGTGATACCGGGGGGGCCGGGCAGCCCCAGCATTTT.